Following are 12 T cell receptor beta chains from one sample sequenced in a study of Tregs in tolerant kidney transplant recipients. Assay: immunoSEQ multiplex PCR; the TCRdb copy retains only in-frame clones and omits some. The sample has some 80,000 clones, about 98% seen once. The source was CD4+ T cells from blood, collected before the transplant. The source of these receptors is a human donor who received a combined kidney and bone marrow transplant.

The chain links TRBV7-2 to TRBJ1-2, with D possibly being TRBD1 (6 bases). The CDR3 runs 13 residues. Germline V lookup: CDR1 SGHTA, CDR2 FQGNSA. The V end was cut by 5 bases, the J end by 6 bases, with 13 bases between. The CDR3, as DNA: TGTGCCAGCAGCCTATGGGGGCAAAATGGCTACACCTTC. Protein sequence: CASSLWGQNGYTF.

This clone has just one count. The J gene is TRBJ1-4, the V gene TRBV15, with 7 bases identical to TRBD1. Trimming took 6 bases from V and 6 from J; bases not matched to a gene: 7. CDR3 size: 14 residues. Germline CDR1 LNHNV, CDR2 YYDKDF (reference sequence). CDR3 sequence reads: CATRPSGTDEKLFF. CDR3 nucleotides: TGTGCCACCAGACCTTCCGGGACAGATGAAAAACTGTTTTTT.

This chain links TRBV9 with TRBJ2-1, with TRBD2 matching over 8 bases. The CDR3 runs to 14 residues. The ends lost 3 bases at V and 7 bases at J; junction bases unmatched: 6. Per germline, CDR1 SGDLS and CDR2 YYNGEE. The CDR3 DNA sequence: TGTGCCAGCAGCGCGAGACTAGCGACAAATGAGCAGTTCTTC. Its protein is CASSARLATNEQFF. The whole variable domain, remainder taken from reference TRBV9 and TRBJ2-1, is DSGVTQTPKHLITATGQRVTLRCSPRSGDLSVYWYQQSLDQGLQFLIQYYNGEERAKGNILERFSAQQFPDLHSELNLSSLELGDSALYFCASSARLATNEQFFGPGTRLTVL.

This chain joins TRBV4-1 and TRBJ2-7; TRBD1 matches 12 bases. The CDR3 consists of 17 residues. V shed 3 bases and J 5 bases; nucleotides not matched to a gene: 11. CDR1 and CDR2 from the germline V gene are MGHRA and YSYEKL. As DNA, the CDR3 is TGCGCCAGCAGCCAGCGCCATACCGGGACAGGGGGCAACGAGCAGTACTTC. Amino acids: CASSQRHTGTGGNEQYF.

This sequence joins TRBV5-1 and TRBJ2-3, with 12 bases lining up with TRBD2. This CDR3 is built from 17 residues. V was clipped by 4 bases and J by 2 bases; unmatched bases: 8. CDR1 and CDR2 (germline): SGHRS, YFSETQ. CDR3 protein: CASSTGTSGPFTDTQYF. The CDR3 DNA reads as TGCGCCAGCAGCACCGGGACTAGCGGGCCCTTCACAGATACGCAGTATTTT.

The chain combines TRBV27 with TRBJ2-3, with unresolved D. The CDR3 runs 14 residues. Between the trimmed V and J ends, which lost 5 bases and 1 base, there was a span of 10 bases. Germline CDR1 is MNHEY and CDR2 is SMNVEV (reference sequence). CDR3 in DNA: TGTGCCAGCAGTCCAATCCGCGGCACAGATACGCAGTATTTT. As protein: CASSPIRGTDTQYF.

This chain links TRBV5-6 with TRBJ2-3; a possible D gene is TRBD1 (6 bases). CDR1 is SGHDT and CDR2 is YYEEEE in the germline V gene. CDR3 length: 15 amino acids. Trimming stripped 5 bases from V and 2 bases from J, with 15 bases between. The CDR3 loop reads CASSPGQFITDTQYF. The CDR3 DNA is TGTGCCAGCAGTCCCGGACAGTTTATCACAGATACGCAGTATTTT.

V and J are TRBV4-2 and TRBJ2-5; 11 bases align to TRBD2. The CDR3 covers 16 residues. J lost 2 bases, V lost 6 bases, and 8 bases had no gene match. Germline V lookup: CDR1 LGHNA, CDR2 YNFKEQ. The CDR3 DNA sequence: TGTGCCAGCAGACCGGGACTAGCGGATATACAAGAGACCCAGTACTTC. It yields the protein CASRPGLADIQETQYF.

As to this clone: Other DNA sequences in this sample translate to the same CDR3. The chain recombines TRBV9 with TRBJ2-3, with D hard to call. The CDR3 consists of 12 residues. Looked up from germline, CDR1 is SGDLS and CDR2 is YYNGEE. Trimming took 0 bases from V and 3 from J, leaving 2 bases between them. CDR3 sequence: CASSVATDTQYF. In DNA, the CDR3 is TGTGCCAGCAGCGTAGCAACAGATACGCAGTATTTT.

V gene TRBV5-1 combines with J gene TRBJ1-2; D remains ambiguous. In germline, CDR1 is SGHRS, CDR2 YFSETQ. V was pared by 1 base and J by 8 bases, with 12 bases between. The CDR3 has 13 residues. The CDR3 DNA sequence: TGCGCCAGCAGCTTGTCTGCCAGGCAAGGCTACACCTTC. Residues: CASSLSARQGYTF.

This chain connects TRBV2 to TRBJ2-5; the D gene is possibly TRBD2 (6 bases). The CDR3 runs to 16 residues. Between the trimmed V and J ends, which lost 2 bases and 2 bases, there was a span of 15 bases. The germline gives CDR1 SNHLY, CDR2 FYNNEI. The DNA of the CDR3 is TGTGCCAGCAGTGAATTTAGGTCGGGGGAACAAGAGACCCAGTACTTC. This translates into CASSEFRSGEQETQYF.

The V gene is TRBV7-2, the J gene TRBJ2-7; no clear D gene. This CDR3 contains 13 residues. Germline V lookup: CDR1 SGHTA, CDR2 FQGNSA. V was trimmed by 5 bases and J by 0 bases, leaving 8 bases between them. The CDR3 loop reads CASSPHASYEQYF. The CDR3 coding sequence is TGTGCCAGCAGCCCACACGCCTCCTACGAGCAGTACTTC. Complete variable domain (other parts from reference TRBV7-2 and TRBJ2-7): GAGVSQSPSNKVTEKGKDVELRCDPISGHTALYWYRQSLGQGLEFLIYFQGNSAPDKSGLPSDRFSAERTGGSVSTLTIQRTQQEDSAVYLCASSPHASYEQYFGPGTRLTVT.